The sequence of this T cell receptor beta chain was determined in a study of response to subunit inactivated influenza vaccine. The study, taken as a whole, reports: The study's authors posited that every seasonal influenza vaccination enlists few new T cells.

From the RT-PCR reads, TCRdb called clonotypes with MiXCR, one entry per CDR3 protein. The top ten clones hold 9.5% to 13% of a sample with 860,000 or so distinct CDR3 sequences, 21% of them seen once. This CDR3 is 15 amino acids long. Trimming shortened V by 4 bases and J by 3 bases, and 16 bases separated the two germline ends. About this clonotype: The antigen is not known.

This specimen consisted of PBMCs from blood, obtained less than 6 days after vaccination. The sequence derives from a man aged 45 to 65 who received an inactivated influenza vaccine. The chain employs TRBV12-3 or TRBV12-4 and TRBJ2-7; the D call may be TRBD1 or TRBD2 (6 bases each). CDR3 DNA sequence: TGTGCCAGCAGTTCGCCGGGACACGGGAGCTACGAGCAGTACTTC. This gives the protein CASSSPGHGSYEQYF.